The clone carrying this TCR beta chain has just a few counts. Its antigen is unidentified. PCR was performed a second time for roughly 6 to 12 cycles using a sample-barcoded 5' primer and a J-beta primer mix. TCRdb recomputed calls from the 5' RACE reads with MiXCR, one row per CDR3 protein. The sample includes 750,000 to 950,000 distinct CDR3 sequences, roughly 24% of them seen just once. The data were taken from a study of blood T cells in healthy people across ages. The CDR3 runs 17 residues. Looked up from germline, CDR1 is SEHNR and CDR2 is FQNEAQ (reference sequence). Trimming stripped 2 bases from V and 1 base from J, with 12 bases between. General study findings and limits: Long-lived and aged donors differed, with more naive CD4+ cells and higher diversity in the long-lived.

A further study also used this sample, focusing on T cells of mothers and their children. That source adds: The overlap seen between related mothers and children slightly exceeded that of unrelated pairs, though not significantly.

The source is a boy aged 5-17 years in good health. This chain connects TRBV7-9 to TRBJ1-6; D is unclear. The sample consisted of blood. Here the CDR3 DNA reads TGTGCCAGCAGCTTACTGAGGATGTGGTCCTATAATTCACCCCTCCACTTT. Translated, it gives CASSLLRMWSYNSPLHF.